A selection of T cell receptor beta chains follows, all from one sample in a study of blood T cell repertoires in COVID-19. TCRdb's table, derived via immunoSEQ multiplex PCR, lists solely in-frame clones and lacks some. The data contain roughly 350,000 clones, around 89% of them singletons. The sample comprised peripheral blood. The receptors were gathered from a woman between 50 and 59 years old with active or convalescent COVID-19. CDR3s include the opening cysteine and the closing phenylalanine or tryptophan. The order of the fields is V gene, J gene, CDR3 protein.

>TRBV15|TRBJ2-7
CATSLKPTGGEQYF
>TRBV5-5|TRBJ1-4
CASSTRQGASEKLFF
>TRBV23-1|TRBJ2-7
CASSQHRSYEQYF
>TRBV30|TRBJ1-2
CAWSGGNYGYTF
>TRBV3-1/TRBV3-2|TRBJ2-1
CASSLGLAGNEQFF
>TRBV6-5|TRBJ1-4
CASSYTRNGIEKLFF
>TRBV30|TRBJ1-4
CAWRARDRAEKLFF
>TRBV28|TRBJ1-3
CASSLSALGRTSISGNTIYF
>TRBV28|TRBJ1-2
CASSLRGLANYGYTF
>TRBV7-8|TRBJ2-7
CASSSGRTGSYEQYF
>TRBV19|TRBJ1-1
CASARTVNTEAFF
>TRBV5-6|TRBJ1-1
CASSLATGNTEAFF
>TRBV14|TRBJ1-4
CASSQGYSVEKLFF
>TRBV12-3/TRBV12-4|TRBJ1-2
CASSSAGNYGYTF
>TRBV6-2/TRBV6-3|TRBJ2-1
CASSVQGIEQFF
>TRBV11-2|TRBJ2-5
CASSQQGTLNQETQYF
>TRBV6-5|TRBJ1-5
CASSRPDNNQPQHF
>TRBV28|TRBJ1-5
CASTFSPGYGNQPQHF
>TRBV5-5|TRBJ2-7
CASRMGQGSYEQYF
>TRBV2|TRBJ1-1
CASSVRDTEAFF
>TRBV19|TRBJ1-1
CASSKWQGGVYTEAFF
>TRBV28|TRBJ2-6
CASSLLAGPIPSGANVLTF
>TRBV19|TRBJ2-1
CASSITPTGFDEQFF
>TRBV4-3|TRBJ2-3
CASSQVYGARTDTQYF
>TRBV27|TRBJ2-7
CASSLASGREVNEQYF
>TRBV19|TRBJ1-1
CASSFQTYRGTEAFF